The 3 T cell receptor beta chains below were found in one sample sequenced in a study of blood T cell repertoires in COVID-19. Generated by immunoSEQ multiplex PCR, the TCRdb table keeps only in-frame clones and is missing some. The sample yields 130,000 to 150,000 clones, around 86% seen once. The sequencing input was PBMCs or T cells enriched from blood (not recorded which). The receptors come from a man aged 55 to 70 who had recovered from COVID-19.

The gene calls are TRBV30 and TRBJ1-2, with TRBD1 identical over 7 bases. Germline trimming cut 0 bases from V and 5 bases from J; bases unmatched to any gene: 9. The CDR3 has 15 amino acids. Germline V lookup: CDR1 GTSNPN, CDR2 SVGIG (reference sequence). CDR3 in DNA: TGTGCCTGGAGTGTACGGAAAGGGGGCCTTTATGGCTACACCTTC. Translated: CAWSVRKGGLYGYTF.

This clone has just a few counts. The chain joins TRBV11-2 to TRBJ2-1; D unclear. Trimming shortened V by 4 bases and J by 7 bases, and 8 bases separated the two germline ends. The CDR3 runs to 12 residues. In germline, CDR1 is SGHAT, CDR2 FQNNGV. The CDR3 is CASSSPVNEQFF. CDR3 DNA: TGTGCCAGCAGCTCCCCAGTGAATGAGCAGTTCTTC.

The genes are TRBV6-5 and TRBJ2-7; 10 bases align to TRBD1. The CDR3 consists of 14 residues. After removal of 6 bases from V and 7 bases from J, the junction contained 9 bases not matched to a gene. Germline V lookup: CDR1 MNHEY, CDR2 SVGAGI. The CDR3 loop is CASSLTGGWEEQYF. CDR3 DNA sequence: TGTGCCAGCAGCCTGACAGGGGGCTGGGAAGAGCAGTACTTC.